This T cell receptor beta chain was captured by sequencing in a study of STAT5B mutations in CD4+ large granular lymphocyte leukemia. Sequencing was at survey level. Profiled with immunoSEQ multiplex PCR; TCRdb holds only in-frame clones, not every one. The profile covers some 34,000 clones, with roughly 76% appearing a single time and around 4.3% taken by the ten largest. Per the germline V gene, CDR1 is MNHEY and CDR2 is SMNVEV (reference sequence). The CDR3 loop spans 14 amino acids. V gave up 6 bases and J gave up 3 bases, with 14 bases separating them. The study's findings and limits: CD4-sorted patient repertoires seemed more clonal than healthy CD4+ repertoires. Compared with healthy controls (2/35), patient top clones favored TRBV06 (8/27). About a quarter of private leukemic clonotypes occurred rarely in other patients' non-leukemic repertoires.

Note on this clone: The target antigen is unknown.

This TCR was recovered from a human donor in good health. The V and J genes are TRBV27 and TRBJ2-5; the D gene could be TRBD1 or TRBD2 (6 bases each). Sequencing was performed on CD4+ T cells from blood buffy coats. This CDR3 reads CASSAQGGEETQYF. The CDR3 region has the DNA TGTGCCAGCAGCGCACAGGGAGGTGAAGAGACCCAGTACTTC.